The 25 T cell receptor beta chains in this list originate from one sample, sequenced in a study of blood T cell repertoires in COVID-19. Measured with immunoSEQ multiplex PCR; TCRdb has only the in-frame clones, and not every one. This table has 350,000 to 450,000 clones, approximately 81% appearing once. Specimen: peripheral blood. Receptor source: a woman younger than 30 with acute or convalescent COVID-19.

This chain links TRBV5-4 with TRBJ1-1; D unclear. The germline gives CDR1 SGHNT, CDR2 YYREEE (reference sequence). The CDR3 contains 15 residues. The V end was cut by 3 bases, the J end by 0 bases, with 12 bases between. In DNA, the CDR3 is TGTGCCAGCAGCTCGTGGGCCAAACTGAACACTGAAGCTTTCTTT. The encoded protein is CASSSWAKLNTEAFF.

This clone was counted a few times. The CDR3 DNA follows: TGTGCCAGTAGTATAGATCGCGGGCTGATTGGCTACACCTTC. This sequence encodes CASSIDRGLIGYTF. The chain recombines TRBV19 with TRBJ1-2; no clear D. Germline CDR1 LNHDA, CDR2 SQIVND (reference sequence). Between the trimmed V and J ends, which lost 0 bases and 7 bases, there was a span of 12 bases. The CDR3 is 14 amino acids.

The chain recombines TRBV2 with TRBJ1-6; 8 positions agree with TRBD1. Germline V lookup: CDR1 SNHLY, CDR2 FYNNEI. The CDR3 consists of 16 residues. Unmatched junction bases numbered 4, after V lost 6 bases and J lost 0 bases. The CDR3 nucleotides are TGTGCCAGCAGACGGGACAGGCGCTCCTATAATTCACCCCTCCACTTT. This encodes CASRRDRRSYNSPLHF.

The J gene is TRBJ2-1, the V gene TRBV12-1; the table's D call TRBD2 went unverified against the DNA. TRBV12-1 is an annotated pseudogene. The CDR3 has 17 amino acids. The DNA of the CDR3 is TGTGCCAGCAGCTTTCCTACCGGGACTAGCGGGAACAATGAGCAGTTCTTC. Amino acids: CASSFPTGTSGNNEQFF.

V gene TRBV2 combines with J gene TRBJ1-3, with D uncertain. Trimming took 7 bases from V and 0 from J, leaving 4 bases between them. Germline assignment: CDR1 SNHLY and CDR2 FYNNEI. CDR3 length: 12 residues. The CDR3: CASIYSGNTIYF. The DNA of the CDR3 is TGTGCCAGCATTTACTCTGGAAACACCATATATTTT.

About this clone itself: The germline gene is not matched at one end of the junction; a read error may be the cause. The CDR3 coding sequence is TGTGCCACCAGCCGAGACAGGTACACTGAAGCTTTCTTT. Translation gives CATSRDRYTEAFF. The chain links TRBV15 to TRBJ1-1; maybe TRBD1 (6 bases). The CDR3 runs 13 residues. Germline V CDR1 and CDR2: LNHNV, YYDKDF (reference sequence).

The CDR3 bases are TGTGCCAGTACTCCACAGGGGGCCGACGAGGATACGCAGTATTTT. This translates into CASTPQGADEDTQYF. The genes are TRBV19 and TRBJ2-3; 9 bases match TRBD1. The CDR3 extends over 15 amino acids. Trimming at V came to 7 bases and at J to 6 bases, leaving 11 bases not matched to a gene. Germline CDR1 is LNHDA and CDR2 is SQIVND (reference sequence). The full variable domain, in which reference TRBV19 and TRBJ2-3 provide the parts outside the CDR3, is DGGITQSPKYLFRKEGQNVTLSCEQNLNHDAMYWYRQDPGQGLRLIYYSQIVNDFQKGDIAEGYSVSREKKESFPLTVTSAQKNPTAFYLCASTPQGADEDTQYFGPGTRLTVL.

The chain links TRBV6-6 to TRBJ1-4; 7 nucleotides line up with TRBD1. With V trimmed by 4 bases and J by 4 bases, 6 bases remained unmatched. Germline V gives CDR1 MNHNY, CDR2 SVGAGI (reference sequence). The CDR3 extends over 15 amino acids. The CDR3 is CASSLTGQHNEKLFF. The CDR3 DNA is TGTGCCAGCAGTTTGACGGGACAGCATAATGAAAAACTGTTTTTT.

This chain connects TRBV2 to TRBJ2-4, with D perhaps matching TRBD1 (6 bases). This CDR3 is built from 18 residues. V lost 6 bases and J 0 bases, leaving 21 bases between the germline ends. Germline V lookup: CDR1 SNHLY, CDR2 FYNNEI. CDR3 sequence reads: CASRDIGGSGLAKNIQYF. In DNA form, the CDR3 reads TGTGCCAGCAGGGATATTGGGGGCTCCGGACTAGCCAAAAACATTCAGTACTTC.

The CDR3 DNA follows: TGCGCCAGCAGCCAGACAGGGGCCCAAGAGACCCAGTACTTC. Its protein product is CASSQTGAQETQYF. The rearrangement joins TRBV5-1 to TRBJ2-5; 8 bases line up with TRBD1. CDR1 SGHRS and CDR2 YFSETQ come from the germline V gene. The CDR3 has 14 residues. With 4 bases clipped from V and 1 base from J, the junction kept 3 bases outside the gene matches. The whole variable domain, filled in from reference TRBV5-1 and TRBJ2-5, reads KAGVTQTPRYLIKTRGQQVTLSCSPISGHRSVSWYQQTPGQGLQFLFEYFSETQRNKGNFPGRFSGRQFSNSRSEMNVSTLELGDSALYLCASSQTGAQETQYFGPGTRLLVL.

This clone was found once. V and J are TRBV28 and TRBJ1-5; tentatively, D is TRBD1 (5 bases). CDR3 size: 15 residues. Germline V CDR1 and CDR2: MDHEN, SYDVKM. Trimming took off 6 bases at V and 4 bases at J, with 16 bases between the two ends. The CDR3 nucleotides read TGTGCCAGCAGCCCCGCGGAGGGACCAAATCAGCCCCAGCATTTT. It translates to CASSPAEGPNQPQHF. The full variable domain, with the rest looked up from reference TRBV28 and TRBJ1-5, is DVKVTQSSRYLVKRTGEKVFLECVQDMDHENMFWYRQDPGLGLRLIYFSYDVKMKEKGDIPEGYSVSREKKERFSLILESASTNQTSMYLCASSPAEGPNQPQHFGDGTRLSIL.

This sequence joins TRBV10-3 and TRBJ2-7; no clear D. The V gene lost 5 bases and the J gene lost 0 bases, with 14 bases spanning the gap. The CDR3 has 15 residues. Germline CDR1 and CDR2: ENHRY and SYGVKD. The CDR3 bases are TGTGCCATCAGTACCAAGTGCCAGGCCTCCTACGAGCAGTACTTC. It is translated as CAISTKCQASYEQYF.

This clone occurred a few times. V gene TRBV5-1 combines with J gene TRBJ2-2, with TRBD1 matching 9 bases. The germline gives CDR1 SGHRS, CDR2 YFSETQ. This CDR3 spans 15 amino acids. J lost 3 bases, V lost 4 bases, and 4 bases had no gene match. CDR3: CASSVRQGDTGELFF. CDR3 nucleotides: TGCGCCAGCAGCGTCCGACAGGGGGACACCGGGGAGCTGTTTTTT.

In DNA, the CDR3 is TGCGCCAGCGGAGGGGGGACAGGGAGTACCGGGGAGCTGTTTTTT. This codes for CASGGGTGSTGELFF. The J gene is TRBJ2-2, the V gene TRBV4-1, with 9 bases lining up with TRBD1. Per germline, CDR1 MGHRA and CDR2 YSYEKL. V shed 8 bases and J 5 bases; nucleotides not matched to a gene: 9. The CDR3 is made up of 15 amino acids.

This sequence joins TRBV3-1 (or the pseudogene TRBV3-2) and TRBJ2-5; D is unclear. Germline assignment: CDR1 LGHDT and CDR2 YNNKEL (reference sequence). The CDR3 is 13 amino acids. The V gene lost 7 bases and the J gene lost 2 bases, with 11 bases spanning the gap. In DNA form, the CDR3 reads TGTGCCAGCACCCCCGGAGATCAAGAGACCCAGTACTTC. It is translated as CASTPGDQETQYF.

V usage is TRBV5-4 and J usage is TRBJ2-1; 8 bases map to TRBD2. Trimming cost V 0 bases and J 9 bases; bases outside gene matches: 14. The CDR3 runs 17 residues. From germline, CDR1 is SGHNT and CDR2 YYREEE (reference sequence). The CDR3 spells CASSLANSGGLRGEQFF. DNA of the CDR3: TGTGCCAGCAGCTTGGCTAACAGCGGGGGCCTTAGGGGTGAGCAGTTCTTC.

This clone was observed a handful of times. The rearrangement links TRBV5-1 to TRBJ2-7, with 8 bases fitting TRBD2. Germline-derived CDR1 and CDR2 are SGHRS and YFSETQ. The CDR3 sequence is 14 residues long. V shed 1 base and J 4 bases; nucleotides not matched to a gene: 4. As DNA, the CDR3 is TGCGCCAGCAGCTTGCCCTCTAGCGGGTACGAGCAGTACTTC. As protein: CASSLPSSGYEQYF. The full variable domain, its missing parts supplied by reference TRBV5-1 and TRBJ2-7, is KAGVTQTPRYLIKTRGQQVTLSCSPISGHRSVSWYQQTPGQGLQFLFEYFSETQRNKGNFPGRFSGRQFSNSRSEMNVSTLELGDSALYLCASSLPSSGYEQYFGPGTRLTVT.

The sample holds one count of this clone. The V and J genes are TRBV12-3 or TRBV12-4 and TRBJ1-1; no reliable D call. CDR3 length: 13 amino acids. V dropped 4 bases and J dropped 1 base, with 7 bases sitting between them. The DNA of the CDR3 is TGTGCCAGCAGTTCTCAAGCGAACACTGAAGCTTTCTTT. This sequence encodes CASSSQANTEAFF.

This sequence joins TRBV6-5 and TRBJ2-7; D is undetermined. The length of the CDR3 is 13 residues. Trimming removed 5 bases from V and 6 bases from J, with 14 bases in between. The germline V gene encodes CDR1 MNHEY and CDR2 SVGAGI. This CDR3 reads CASSINRAAEQYF. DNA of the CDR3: TGTGCCAGCAGTATAAACAGAGCCGCCGAGCAGTACTTC.

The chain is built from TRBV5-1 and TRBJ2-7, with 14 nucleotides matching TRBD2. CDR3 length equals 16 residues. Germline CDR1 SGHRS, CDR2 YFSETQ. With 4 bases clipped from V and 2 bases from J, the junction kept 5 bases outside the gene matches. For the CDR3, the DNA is TGCGCCAGCAGCGCGGGACTAGCGGGGGCCGCCTACGAGCAGTACTTC. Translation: CASSAGLAGAAYEQYF.

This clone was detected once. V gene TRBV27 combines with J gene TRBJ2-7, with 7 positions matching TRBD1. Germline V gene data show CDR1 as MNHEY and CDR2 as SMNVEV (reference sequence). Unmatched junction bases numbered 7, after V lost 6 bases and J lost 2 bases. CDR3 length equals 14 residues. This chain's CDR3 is CASSRTTGPYEQYF. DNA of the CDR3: TGTGCCAGCAGCCGGACGACAGGGCCCTACGAGCAGTACTTC.

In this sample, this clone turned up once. The CDR3 region has the DNA TGTGCCAGCAGCTTACGAATGGACAGGGGGCTGAATTACGATTCACCCCTCCACTTT. Translated, it gives CASSLRMDRGLNYDSPLHF. The rearrangement joins TRBV11-2 to TRBJ1-6, with 11 bases matching TRBD1. Germline-derived CDR1 and CDR2 are SGHAT and FQNNGV. The CDR3 length is 19 residues. With V trimmed by 2 bases and J by 8 bases, 14 bases remained unmatched.

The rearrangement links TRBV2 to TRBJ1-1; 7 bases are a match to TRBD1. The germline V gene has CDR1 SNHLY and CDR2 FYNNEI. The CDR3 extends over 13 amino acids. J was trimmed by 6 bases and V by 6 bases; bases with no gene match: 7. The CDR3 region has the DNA TGTGCCAGCAGGGGAGGACAGGCAGCTGAAGCTTTCTTT. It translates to CASRGGQAAEAFF.

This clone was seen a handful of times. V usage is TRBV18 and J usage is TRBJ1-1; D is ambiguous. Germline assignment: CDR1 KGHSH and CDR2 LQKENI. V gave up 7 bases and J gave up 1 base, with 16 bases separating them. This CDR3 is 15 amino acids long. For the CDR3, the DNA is TGTGCCAGCTTGTCTGGAGCGGGAGGGAACACTGAAGCTTTCTTT. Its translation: CASLSGAGGNTEAFF.

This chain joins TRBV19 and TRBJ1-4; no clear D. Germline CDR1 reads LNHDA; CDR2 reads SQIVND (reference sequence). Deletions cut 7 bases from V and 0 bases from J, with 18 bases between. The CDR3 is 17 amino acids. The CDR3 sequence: CASTGLGSVATNEKLFF. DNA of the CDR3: TGTGCCAGTACCGGACTGGGAAGCGTTGCAACTAATGAAAAACTGTTTTTT. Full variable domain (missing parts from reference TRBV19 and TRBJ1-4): DGGITQSPKYLFRKEGQNVTLSCEQNLNHDAMYWYRQDPGQGLRLIYYSQIVNDFQKGDIAEGYSVSREKKESFPLTVTSAQKNPTAFYLCASTGLGSVATNEKLFFGSGTQLSVL.